This TCR beta chain was recovered during a study of cytomegalovirus exposure and HLA in healthy donors listed by TCRdb under 2017. Regarding the complete study: An earlier analysis of several hundred of the donors reported 250 to 300 Gb of sequence data and some 120 million unique TCR beta sequences from 150 million to 200 million T cells. Approximately 300 gigabases of sequencing data and 70 million to 100 million unique TCR sequences were included in an early release covering 550 to 650 HLA-typed donors. The genetic ancestry cluster associated with self-reported Caucasian donors included 81% of the roughly 400 genotyped donors. The aim of the study was to test whether cataloging public T cell receptors could identify signatures of past pathogen exposure. Using immunosequencing, the study profiled T cell repertoires from around 680 subjects and related those repertoires to cytomegalovirus serostatus. A separate validation cohort of over 95 different subjects was used in addition to the approximately 700-subject first cohort. High-throughput TCR immunosequencing, statistical association of individual TCRs with disease status, and machine learning were combined to predict cytomegalovirus infection status. In a later analysis, previously published TCR beta repertoires from 670 or so donors were re-analyzed and high-resolution HLA genotyping was added so that TCR occurrence patterns could be studied. Rather than drawing on any new phenotypic data, the later analysis identified candidate immune exposures from TCR beta sequences and the way those sequences occurred across donors. An earlier analysis of 587 of the donors used high-throughput TCR beta sequencing to judge whether each TCR beta V gene segment behaved as functional or pseudogenic. Donor age, sex, ethnicity and CMV serostatus were compiled together with the repertoire data. Genome-wide SNP genotypes for about three fifths of the roughly 670 donors were used in a later genetic analysis, which treated that subset as a discovery cohort. All discovery cohort repertoires had been generated using a single sequencing platform. Both class I and class II loci were covered by HLA typing, at four-digit resolution. The number of typed donors differed by locus: roughly 629-630 for A, B, C, DRB1 and DQB1; about 520 for DQA1; approximately 610 for DPA1; and roughly 470 for DPB1. A few DR-DQ haplotypes were handled as single units for association and clustering because linkage in the cohort was strong. Among several hundred genotyped donors of the cohort, an average of approximately 240,000 unique TCR beta nucleotide sequences was sequenced per donor, of which 15% to 20% were non-productive.

Concerning this clone itself: Its specific antigen is unknown. No base qualities exist here, and no much larger clone lies one base off it.

Library preparation employed the immunoSEQ multiplex PCR assay. For the multiplex PCR, a mixture combining 60 forward primers for TCR Vbeta segments and 13 reverse primers for TCR Jbeta segments was used. The CDR3 region of rearranged TCR beta genes was amplified from genomic DNA with a multiplex PCR assay. The amplified TCR beta libraries were sequenced on the Illumina HiSeq System as 87-base-pair reads. In the paper's pipeline: A later analysis counted approximately 76 million unique TCR beta chains across the 650 to 800 repertoires, and roughly 11 million of these chains were shared by at least two donors. Raw reads were error-corrected and collapsed into unique sequences by a nearest-neighbor algorithm in which closely related sequences were merged to remove PCR and sequencing errors. To assign V, D and J gene segments, CDR3 sequences were aligned to IMGT reference sequences. For a sequence to be retained, at least a six-nucleotide match to both a V gene segment and a J gene segment was required. Rearrangements were classified as productive when the CDR3 lacked stop codons and remained in frame with V and J, and all other rearrangements were classified as non-productive. Following IMGT convention, CDR3 was defined as the stretch from the second conserved V-encoded cysteine to the conserved J-encoded phenylalanine. In an earlier analysis of 500 to 650 of the donors, sequences lacking an unambiguous match to a single V gene segment were excluded. In an earlier analysis of several hundred of the donors, a V segment was called functional when productive rearrangements were above 56.7%, and segregating when the standard deviation between donors exceeded 5%. A statistical classification framework was developed to diagnose cytomegalovirus status using the catalog of TCR beta chain sequences. V and J gene assignment, in a later analysis, came from comparing TCR nucleotide sequences with IMGT/GENE-DB human TR gene sequences. In a later analysis, CDR3 sequences and most-parsimonious VDJ recombination scenarios were assigned using the TCRdist pipeline. A later analysis defined each TCR beta chain by its CDR3 amino acid sequence plus V-gene family, and excluded reads lacking a unique V-gene family. A later analysis removed 600 or so highly shared, low-generation-probability nucleotide sequences to deal with suspected cross-contamination and a sequencing artifact. In a later analysis, a clonal expansion index was calculated for each public chain from normalized within-repertoire ranks of inferred template counts. In a later analysis, generation probabilities were computed with a VDJ recombination model fitted to out-of-frame rearrangements, and the resulting probabilities were checked against IGoR. Hypergeometric tests were used in a later analysis to score TCR-TCR, TCR-HLA and TCR-CMV co-occurrence, with a repertoire-size bias correction applied to the TCR pairs. A later analysis estimated false discovery rates by permuting HLA or CMV assignments 20 times. In a later analysis, co-occurring TCRs were grouped using DBSCAN, with TCRdist sequence similarity added in when clustering inside HLA-allele-positive subsets. Co-occurrence clustering excluded repertoires with fewer than 30,000 or more than 120,000 public chains, plus five with anomalous nucleotide sharing. Imported from immuneACCESS, the table was reduced by TCRdb to in-frame sequences with V and J called. These copies leave out some clones; in studies compared against another copy, an unresolved V gene accounts for under half, and the cause of the remainder is not known. For V, J and clone size, that table is used; D and trimming come from the DNA. The sample table holds more than 95,000 clones, of which approximately 73% were seen once. Clones ranked in the top ten supply 10% of the sample.

V has 2 bases trimmed and J has 6 bases trimmed; junction bases matching no gene number 10. The CDR3 has 16 amino acids, counting the end cysteine and phenylalanine. Left in the record is the CDR3 DNA by itself, 48 bases read in frame from the first base. The germline V gene (reference sequence) supplies CDR1 SEHNR and CDR2 FQNEAQ. Results and caveats for the whole study, not just this receptor: The classifier was reported to diagnose cytomegalovirus status with high specificity and sensitivity in both the original cohort and the validation cohort. According to a later genetic analysis, donors in an Asian-associated ancestry cluster had fewer N-insertions in productive TCRs than the approximately 650-donor mean. In an earlier analysis of about 600 of the donors, most TCR beta V segments appeared in productive rearrangements about 90% or about 30% of the time, broadly matching IMGT annotations. Because some donors lacked HLA typing at each locus, the association tests relied only on the typed subset. A later analysis found that HLA-associated TCR beta chains were more clonally expanded and had lower generation probabilities than equally common non-associated chains. A later analysis reported that several top co-occurrence clusters appeared linked to parvovirus B19, influenza, CMV and Epstein-Barr virus. While some public TCRs were present in many individuals, most TCR sequences turned up only very rarely across donors. Presence/absence analyses assumed roughly uniform sequencing depth across donors, an assumption that may not hold. For the cohort, immune exposure information was limited to CMV serostatus. In a later analysis, the rate of TCR association differed among HLA loci, with DRB1 alleles having the most associated TCRs and HLA-C alleles having the fewest. According to a later analysis, most CMV-associated TCR beta chains appeared to be HLA-restricted, and the HLA associations seemed to be driven largely by CMV exposure. A later genetic analysis associated a missense DCLRE1C variant with V-gene and J-gene trimming of TCR beta chains, and an independent cohort replicated the association. A group of highly shared sequence variants was considered likely to be a technical artifact of the sequencing pipeline. A further reported finding was that TCR beta sequences accurately predicted the HLA-A and HLA-B alleles for most subjects in the first cohort. A few of the identified cytomegalovirus-associated TCR beta chains were confirmed in vitro to be specific for cytomegalovirus antigens. In the study, some 160 TCR beta chains were listed as associated with cytomegalovirus. Linkage disequilibrium might explain the correlated functional status among segregating V segments, but an unknown experimental factor could not be excluded. The 87-base-pair reads could not distinguish some IMGT-functional V segments, including TRBV6-2 and TRBV6-3, so those segments were excluded. The authors suggested that the approach could potentially be extended to other disease states and immunological phenotypes. Because counts were too low, roughly 17 rarely observed V segments, including chromosome 9 orphons, were left out of the earlier analysis of over 550 of the donors. Assigning TCR associations to individual alleles was difficult when HLA alleles, especially DR and DQ, strongly co-occurred. This cohort had only TCR beta chains sequenced, and the lack of alpha or paired-chain data limited which features could be detected. A later analysis associated 16,951 TCR beta sequences with specific HLA alleles at a false discovery rate of 0.05.

The cohort consisted of 670 or so healthy bone marrow donors. Cohort members were all nominally healthy when sampled, although unrecorded immune exposures were likely present. The donor tested CMV seropositive, placing the donor among the approximately 290 seropositive members of the cohort. A peripheral blood sample was collected from each donor, and TCR beta sequencing was performed on peripheral blood mononuclear cells. Genomic DNA was extracted from the blood cell samples with the Qiagen DNeasy Blood Extraction Kit. Rearrangement joined TRBV7-9 to TRBJ2-1, with 7 bases aligning to TRBD2. The sample taken for sequencing was PBMCs. This clonotype was sampled from a woman aged 18-29 years in good health and CMV-seropositive. The CDR3 sequence is CASSLTGGGVANEQFF. The nucleotides read TGTGCCAGCAGCTTAACAGGCGGGGGAGTGGCCAATGAGCAGTTCTTC. Supplemented by the reference TRBV7-9 and TRBJ2-1 proteins around the CDR3, the complete variable domain is DTGVSQNPRHKITKRGQNVTFRCDPISEHNRLYWYRQTLGQGPEFLTYFQNEAQLEKSRLLSDRFSAERPKGSFSTLEIQRTEQGDSAMYLCASSLTGGGVANEQFFGPGTRLTVL.